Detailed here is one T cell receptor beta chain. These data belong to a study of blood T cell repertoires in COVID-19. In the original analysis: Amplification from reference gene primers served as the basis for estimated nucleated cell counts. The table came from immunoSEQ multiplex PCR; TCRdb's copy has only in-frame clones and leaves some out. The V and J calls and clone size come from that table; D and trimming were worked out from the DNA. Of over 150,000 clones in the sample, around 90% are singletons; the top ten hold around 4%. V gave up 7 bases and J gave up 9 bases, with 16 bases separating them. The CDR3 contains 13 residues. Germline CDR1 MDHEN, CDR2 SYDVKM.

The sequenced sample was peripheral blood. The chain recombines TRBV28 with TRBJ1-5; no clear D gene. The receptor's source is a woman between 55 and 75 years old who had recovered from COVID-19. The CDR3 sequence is CASNSGVRGPQHF. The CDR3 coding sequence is TGTGCCAGCAATAGCGGTGTGCGAGGGCCCCAGCATTTT.